This is a list of T cell receptor beta chains from one sample in a study of shared clonotypes between healthy human individuals. Profiling relied on immunoSEQ multiplex PCR, and the TCRdb table lists in-frame clones only, not all of them. The repertoire holds about 1.1 million clones, with around three quarters as singletons. The sample was memory CD4+ T cells from PBMCs. The source is a man aged 18 to 29 in good health. Some clones in this sample may be carry-over from other donors' samples. The conserved cysteine and the conserved F or W are not part of the CDR3 here. Each record gives: D gene, V gene, clone size, CDR3 protein. A D gene is named only where the DNA matches it firmly. Size values are once, few and many counts, or a class for expanded clones, and some rows have none.

D: .
V: TRBV4-2
size: .
CDR3: ASSQDGRMNTEAF

D: TRBD1
V: TRBV4-3
size: .
CDR3: ASSPDRVGTNEKLF

D: TRBD2
V: TRBV5-1
size: .
CDR3: ASSSLAGGPYEQY

D: TRBD1
V: TRBV9
size: .
CDR3: ASTRTGGNEQF

D: TRBD1
V: TRBV28
size: .
CDR3: ASSPRDSNGNEQY

D: .
V: TRBV7-2
size: .
CDR3: ASSLEGAAPGNIQY

D: TRBD2
V: TRBV5-1
size: .
CDR3: ASRASGRGDTQY

D: .
V: TRBV5-1
size: .
CDR3: ASSLGAGLETQY

D: TRBD1
V: TRBV28
size: .
CDR3: ASSWTGGQETQY

D: TRBD2
V: TRBV7-2
size: .
CDR3: ASSHGLAGGPRDTQY

D: TRBD2
V: TRBV7-2
size: .
CDR3: ASSLVHGGRAYEQY

D: .
V: TRBV28
size: .
CDR3: ASSPSLNEQY

D: .
V: TRBV7-2
size: .
CDR3: ASSLGVTSTDTQY

D: .
V: TRBV18
size: .
CDR3: ASSPPRGGTDTQY

D: TRBD1
V: TRBV14
size: .
CDR3: ASSHNRGFSEQY

D: .
V: TRBV10-3
size: few
CDR3: AMRGLNTEAF

D: .
V: TRBV6-1
size: once
CDR3: ASGRTGYTGELF

D: .
V: TRBV9
size: .
CDR3: ASSPSWGGQPQH

D: .
V: TRBV2
size: .
CDR3: ASSGSRYTDTQY

D: TRBD2
V: TRBV6-1
size: .
CDR3: ASTSGGSLPETQY

D: .
V: TRBV19
size: .
CDR3: ASSMYRSSYEQY

D: TRBD2
V: TRBV5-1
size: .
CDR3: ASSLYLAGAGQF

D: TRBD1
V: TRBV5-5
size: .
CDR3: ASSGSDRGRNQPQH

D: TRBD1
V: TRBV11-2
size: .
CDR3: ASSQGGRTNEKLF

D: .
V: TRBV21-1
size: .
CDR3: ASSNSLLTHSYEQY

D: .
V: TRBV4-2
size: few
CDR3: ASGETHTEAF

D: .
V: TRBV7-8
size: .
CDR3: ASREAGANVLT

D: TRBD2
V: TRBV29-1
size: many
CDR3: SVDPAGGSLYEQF

D: .
V: TRBV4-1
size: once
CDR3: ASSHNTKGPGNTIY

D: .
V: TRBV19
size: .
CDR3: ASSITGPLKDTQY

D: .
V: TRBV30
size: .
CDR3: AWNFLGGGETQY

D: TRBD2
V: TRBV29-1
size: few
CDR3: SVEGLAGLSDTQY

D: .
V: TRBV5-4
size: once
CDR3: ASSLYSSNEQF

D: .
V: TRBV5-1
size: .
CDR3: ASSLDYQSYNEQF

D: TRBD1
V: TRBV5-1
size: .
CDR3: ASSLGGEGYEQY

D: .
V: TRBV5-1
size: .
CDR3: ASSLGGGAQETQY

D: .
V: TRBV6-4
size: .
CDR3: ASSYSGRPGGYT

D: TRBD2
V: TRBV6-5
size: .
CDR3: ASSLSGSNEQF

D: TRBD2
V: TRBV30
size: .
CDR3: AWSALRGLAGAGELF

D: TRBD2
V: TRBV5-1
size: .
CDR3: ASSLDELAGDNEQY

D: .
V: TRBV7-8
size: .
CDR3: ASSSQGRVSGGYT

D: .
V: TRBV9
size: .
CDR3: ASSVGINQPQH

D: .
V: TRBV28
size: few
CDR3: ASSGVGRINQPQH

D: .
V: TRBV6-1
size: .
CDR3: ASTRVLIYGYT

D: .
V: TRBV6-1
size: .
CDR3: ASREQGTNSPLH

D: TRBD2
V: TRBV5-1
size: .
CDR3: ASTPASGTDTQY

D: .
V: TRBV28
size: .
CDR3: ASSSIGKTF

D: .
V: TRBV19
size: .
CDR3: ASRRQASSNYGYT

D: .
V: TRBV2
size: .
CDR3: ASSGLGTNYGYT

D: .
V: TRBV6-5
size: .
CDR3: ASTPRGLTYGYT

D: TRBD2
V: TRBV6-6
size: .
CDR3: ASSYSRREANNEQF

D: .
V: TRBV19
size: .
CDR3: ASGGQGASNYQPQH

D: TRBD2
V: TRBV7-3
size: once
CDR3: ASSSGTSGRATGELF

D: .
V: TRBV7-2
size: few
CDR3: ASSPWYSSTDTQY

D: TRBD1
V: TRBV7-3
size: .
CDR3: ASSPQGARNTEAF

D: .
V: TRBV19
size: .
CDR3: ASSRGFRNLNTEAF

D: .
V: TRBV5-1
size: .
CDR3: ASSLARSDYGYT